The 30 T cell receptor beta chains below were found in one sample sequenced in a study of cytomegalovirus exposure and HLA in healthy donors. Clones were read by immunoSEQ multiplex PCR, and TCRdb kept only the in-frame ones, dropping some. The data contain some 140,000 clones, 84% of them seen just once; the ten biggest clones take up almost 1.5%. What was sequenced was PBMCs. The receptor set was obtained from a woman in her twenties or thirties in good health and CMV-seronegative.

The J gene is TRBJ1-1, the V gene TRBV9; D is possibly TRBD1 (6 bases). Between the trimmed V and J ends, which lost 4 bases and 1 base, there was a span of 17 bases. Looked up from germline, CDR1 is SGDLS and CDR2 is YYNGEE. The CDR3 has 16 amino acids. CDR3 sequence (DNA): TGTGCCAGCAGCCACTCCGGGGGGGGGCCGAACACTGAAGCTTTCTTT. It codes for CASSHSGGGPNTEAFF.

This chain connects TRBV11-2 to TRBJ2-1; maybe TRBD2 (6 bases). This CDR3 spans 14 amino acids. The V end lost 4 bases, the J end lost 6 bases, and 13 bases lay between the germline ends. Germline assignment: CDR1 SGHAT and CDR2 FQNNGV. The CDR3 coding sequence is TGTGCCAGCAGCTCGGGACTTATATCCAATGAGCAGTTCTTC. Its translation: CASSSGLISNEQFF. Based on the CDR3 plus reference TRBV11-2 and TRBJ2-1, the full variable domain is EAGVAQSPRYKIIEKRQSVAFWCNPISGHATLYWYQQILGQGPKLLIQFQNNGVVDDSQLPKDRFSAERLKGVDSTLKIQPAKLEDSAVYLCASSSGLISNEQFFGPGTRLTVL.

This clone was recorded once. This rearrangement joins TRBV7-9 to TRBJ1-1, with D possibly TRBD1 on 5 matching bases. The V end lost 5 bases, the J end lost 1 base, and 14 bases lay between the germline ends. Germline V gives CDR1 SEHNR, CDR2 FQNEAQ (reference sequence). CDR3 size: 15 residues. The CDR3 DNA reads as TGTGCCAGCAGCCCACGGGCCCAGGGGAACACTGAAGCTTTCTTT. Residues: CASSPRAQGNTEAFF.

The chain recombines TRBV2 with TRBJ2-4, with 8 bases fitting TRBD1. Per germline, CDR1 SNHLY and CDR2 FYNNEI. The CDR3 has 14 residues. J gave up 9 bases and V 6 bases, and 10 bases lay outside the gene matches. CDR3 in amino acids: CASRAGTGRGIQYF. CDR3 DNA: TGTGCCAGCAGGGCCGGGACAGGTCGGGGCATTCAGTACTTC.

This chain's CDR3 is CSARQFDEQFF. The DNA of the CDR3 is TGCAGTGCGAGACAGTTCGATGAGCAGTTCTTC. The chain couples TRBV20-1 to TRBJ2-1, with D tentatively TRBD1 (5 bases). Germline V gene sequence: CDR1 DFQATT, CDR2 SNEGSKA (reference sequence). This CDR3 is 11 amino acids long. Trimming removed 6 bases at V and 8 bases at J, with 11 bases between.

A word on this clone: Other DNA sequences in this specimen translate into the identical CDR3. This rearrangement joins TRBV5-6 to TRBJ1-4; the D is unclear. The CDR3 has 15 amino acids. Germline CDR1 SGHDT, CDR2 YYEEEE. V gave up 4 bases and J gave up 0 bases, with 10 bases separating them. Written as DNA, the CDR3 is TGTGCCAGCAGCCTGAGGACTGCAACTAATGAAAAACTGTTTTTT. This sequence encodes CASSLRTATNEKLFF.

V and J are TRBV7-9 and TRBJ2-7; 9 bases map to TRBD1. The CDR3 spans 16 residues. V was clipped by 1 base and J by 2 bases; unmatched bases: 6. Germline V gene lookup returns CDR1 SEHNR and CDR2 FQNEAQ (reference sequence). Written as DNA, the CDR3 is TGTGCCAGCAGCTTAGAGGGGACAGGGTTTACCTACGAGCAGTACTTC. Translation: CASSLEGTGFTYEQYF.

CDR3 in DNA: TGCGCCAGCAGTGACCAGTCCTGGAGTCGAGAGCAGTACTTC. Its translation is CASSDQSWSREQYF. The V and J genes are TRBV10-2 and TRBJ2-7, with D uncertain. Per germline, CDR1 WSHSY and CDR2 SAAADI. The CDR3 covers 14 residues. Trimming pared 3 bases from V and 7 bases from J, leaving 16 bases between.

This sequence joins TRBV6-1 and TRBJ1-5; 11 bases align to TRBD1. Trimming took 8 bases from V and 4 from J; bases not matched to a gene: 7. The CDR3 is 15 amino acids. Looked up from germline, CDR1 is MNHNS and CDR2 is SASEGT. CDR3 region: CASLPGQGANQPQHF. Here the CDR3 DNA reads TGTGCCAGCTTACCCGGACAGGGGGCGAATCAGCCCCAGCATTTT.

A remark on this clone: Other DNA sequences in the same sample also yield this CDR3. In DNA, the CDR3 is TGTGCCAGCAGCTTGGGCCCAAGCTCCTACGAGCAGTACTTC. This codes for CASSLGPSSYEQYF. The chain combines TRBV7-2 with TRBJ2-7; no clear D. The germline V gene encodes CDR1 SGHTA and CDR2 FQGNSA. V was cut by 3 bases and J by 0 bases, with 9 bases left in between. The CDR3 runs 14 residues.

The chain has TRBV27 and TRBJ2-7, with D maybe TRBD2 (5 bases). CDR3 length: 12 residues. Germline V CDR1 and CDR2: MNHEY, SMNVEV (reference sequence). The ends were cut back, 1 base at V and 7 bases at J, with 8 bases in the middle. The CDR3 is CASSLFPGEQYF. The CDR3 nucleotides read TGTGCCAGCAGTTTATTTCCGGGGGAGCAGTACTTC.

A single count supports this clone. The CDR3 DNA sequence: TGTGCCAGCAGTGAAGCGCGGGGGACTGAAGCTTTCTTT. It codes for CASSEARGTEAFF. The chain carries TRBV6-1 and TRBJ1-1; D is possibly TRBD1 (5 bases). The CDR3 extends over 13 amino acids. The germline V gene has CDR1 MNHNS and CDR2 SASEGT. Between the trimmed V and J ends, which lost 0 bases and 5 bases, there was a span of 7 bases.

This chain joins TRBV6-6 and TRBJ1-2; tentatively, D is TRBD1 (5 bases). From germline, CDR1 is MNHNY and CDR2 SVGAGI (reference sequence). CDR3 length: 15 residues. V was cut by 5 bases and J by 7 bases, with 20 bases left in between. CDR3 loop: CASSAQTTGGAGYTF. The CDR3 region has the DNA TGTGCCAGCAGTGCCCAAACGACCGGGGGAGCTGGCTACACCTTC.

This clone was detected a few times. This chain uses TRBV4-2 with TRBJ2-7; a weak D match, TRBD1 (6 bases). CDR1 is LGHNA, CDR2 YNFKEQ, per germline. The CDR3 has 14 amino acids. Deletions cut 6 bases from V and 8 bases from J, with 20 bases between. CDR3 residues: CASSHSGTPLQQYF. CDR3 DNA sequence: TGTGCCAGCAGTCACTCCGGGACACCTTTGCAGCAGTACTTC.

The chain joins TRBV5-4 to TRBJ2-3; TRBD1 is a possible D gene (6 bases). Trimming took off 5 bases at V and 13 bases at J, with 23 bases between the two ends. Germline V gene lookup returns CDR1 SGHNT and CDR2 YYREEE (reference sequence). This CDR3 region has 14 residues. For the CDR3, the DNA is TGTGCCAGCAGATACAATTACAGGGAGAAGGCAGAGTATTTT. This gives the protein CASRYNYREKAEYF.

The chain carries TRBV28 and TRBJ2-4; 9 bases are shared with TRBD1. This CDR3 comprises 17 residues. The trim removed 5 bases at V and 5 bases at J, leaving 13 bases unmatched. CDR1 is MDHEN and CDR2 is SYDVKM in the germline V gene. The CDR3 DNA reads as TGTGCCAGCAGTCCCCTCGGGACAGGGATGAGGGAAAACATTCAGTACTTC. This translates into CASSPLGTGMRENIQYF.

Written as DNA, the CDR3 is TGTGCCAGCAGTCCAAGACAGAAGAACACAGATACGCAGTATTTT. This sequence encodes CASSPRQKNTDTQYF. The rearrangement joins TRBV2 to TRBJ2-3; possibly TRBD1 for D (5 bases). Germline-derived CDR1 and CDR2 are SNHLY and FYNNEI. V shed 5 bases and J shed 2 bases, with 14 bases lying between them. This CDR3 has 15 residues.

The chain has TRBV19 and TRBJ2-4; TRBD1 aligns across 8 bases. This CDR3 spans 13 amino acids. Germline V gene data show CDR1 as LNHDA and CDR2 as SQIVND (reference sequence). V lost 5 bases to trimming and J lost 7 bases; unmatched junction nucleotides: 4. CDR3 loop: CASSQTGGNIQYF. The CDR3 coding sequence is TGTGCCAGTAGTCAAACAGGGGGTAACATTCAGTACTTC.

In its sample, this clone was seen a few times. The chain recombines TRBV30 with TRBJ2-5; TRBD2 matches at 12 bases. Trimming removed 3 bases from V and 1 base from J; junction bases left unmatched: 6. The CDR3 covers 16 residues. Germline assignment: CDR1 GTSNPN and CDR2 SVGIG (reference sequence). DNA of the CDR3: TGTGCCTGGAGCCCCTGGACTAGCGGGGTCCAAGAGACCCAGTACTTC. The encoded protein is CAWSPWTSGVQETQYF.

V gene TRBV7-3 combines with J gene TRBJ2-1, with a tentative D call TRBD2 (5 bases). V was trimmed by 3 bases and J by 8 bases, leaving 11 bases between them. This CDR3 has 13 residues. Germline V gives CDR1 SGHTA, CDR2 FQGTGA. CDR3 nucleotides: TGTGCCAGCAGCTTGTTTGAGGGAGATGAGCAGTTCTTC. Its translation is CASSLFEGDEQFF.

The rearrangement links TRBV5-1 to TRBJ2-5; possible D gene TRBD1, 5 bases. The CDR3 length is 14 residues. CDR1 and CDR2 from the germline V gene are SGHRS and YFSETQ. Trimming stripped 0 bases from V and 5 bases from J, with 11 bases between. CDR3 nucleotide sequence: TGCGCCAGCAGCTTGGCCCCAGGGTTGGAGACCCAGTACTTC. Protein: CASSLAPGLETQYF.

The chain links TRBV18 to TRBJ2-7; 7 nucleotides align to TRBD1. This CDR3 comprises 14 residues. The trim removed 6 bases at V and 5 bases at J, leaving 10 bases unmatched. Germline assignment: CDR1 KGHSH and CDR2 LQKENI. The CDR3 nucleotides read TGTGCCAGCTCTACCCGCGGAGACAGGGACGAGCAGTACTTC. Translated: CASSTRGDRDEQYF.

The V call is TRBV5-1, the J call TRBJ2-3; 7 bases map to TRBD1. CDR1 and CDR2 from the germline V gene are SGHRS and YFSETQ. J lost 0 bases, V lost 3 bases, and 4 bases had no gene match. CDR3 length: 15 residues. The CDR3 protein is CASSSRQGSTDTQYF. CDR3 bases: TGCGCCAGCAGCTCCAGACAGGGAAGCACAGATACGCAGTATTTT. Variable domain in full (rest from reference TRBV5-1 and TRBJ2-3): KAGVTQTPRYLIKTRGQQVTLSCSPISGHRSVSWYQQTPGQGLQFLFEYFSETQRNKGNFPGRFSGRQFSNSRSEMNVSTLELGDSALYLCASSSRQGSTDTQYFGPGTRLTVL.

The CDR3 DNA reads TGTGCCAGCAGCCCCGGGACAGACCCTGGAAACACCATATATTTT. This translates into CASSPGTDPGNTIYF. The J gene is TRBJ1-3, the V gene TRBV7-3, with 7 positions matching TRBD1. This CDR3 contains 15 residues. J was trimmed by 2 bases and V by 5 bases; bases with no gene match: 6. Germline lookup yields CDR1 SGHTA and CDR2 FQGTGA.

The chain has TRBV5-1 and TRBJ2-2; TRBD1 aligns across 10 bases. V trimming: 5 bases; J trimming: 7 bases; junction bases outside the gene matches: 5. CDR1 is SGHRS and CDR2 is YFSETQ in the germline V gene. The CDR3 runs 14 residues. CDR3 in DNA: TGCGCCAGCAGTCCGGGGACAGGGGACGGGGAGCTGTTTTTT. It specifies CASSPGTGDGELFF.

The V gene is TRBV29-1, the J gene TRBJ2-3; D is unclear. The CDR3 has 14 residues. V gave up 6 bases and J gave up 2 bases, with 15 bases separating them. CDR1 is SQVTM and CDR2 is ANQGSEA in the germline V gene. As DNA, the CDR3 is TGCAGCGTCGTCGCCGCCCTATTCACAGATACGCAGTATTTT. Protein sequence: CSVVAALFTDTQYF.

The gene calls are TRBV10-1 and TRBJ2-7; perhaps TRBD2 as D (6 bases). V was trimmed by 0 bases and J by 9 bases, leaving 12 bases between them. The CDR3 has 13 amino acids. The germline V gene encodes CDR1 WNHNN and CDR2 SYGVQD (reference sequence). CDR3 region: CASSESWAGRQYF. CDR3 coding DNA: TGCGCCAGCAGTGAGTCGTGGGCGGGGCGGCAGTACTTC.

The CDR3 loop is CASSLDGTGTNSPLHF. DNA of the CDR3: TGCGCCAGCAGCTTGGATGGGACAGGGACGAATTCACCCCTCCACTTT. The V call is TRBV5-1, the J call TRBJ1-6; 9 bases align to TRBD1. In germline, CDR1 is SGHRS, CDR2 YFSETQ. With V trimmed by 0 bases and J by 7 bases, 5 bases remained unmatched. The CDR3 is 16 amino acids.

The chain joins TRBV19 to TRBJ1-2; 9 bases line up with TRBD1. V was clipped by 7 bases and J by 5 bases; unmatched bases: 11. The CDR3 loop spans 15 amino acids. Per the germline V gene, CDR1 is LNHDA and CDR2 is SQIVND (reference sequence). The CDR3 coding sequence is TGTGCCAGTACTACCTCGACAGGGGGTCGGTATGGCTACACCTTC. Translated: CASTTSTGGRYGYTF.

The sample holds a few counts of this clone. The rearrangement joins TRBV9 to TRBJ1-4; D not certain. CDR3 length equals 17 residues. The ends were cut back, 4 bases at V and 0 bases at J, with 16 bases in the middle. Germline-derived CDR1 and CDR2 are SGDLS and YYNGEE. The CDR3 is CASSPWQAVATNEKLFF. In DNA, the CDR3 is TGTGCCAGCAGCCCATGGCAAGCGGTCGCAACTAATGAAAAACTGTTTTTT.